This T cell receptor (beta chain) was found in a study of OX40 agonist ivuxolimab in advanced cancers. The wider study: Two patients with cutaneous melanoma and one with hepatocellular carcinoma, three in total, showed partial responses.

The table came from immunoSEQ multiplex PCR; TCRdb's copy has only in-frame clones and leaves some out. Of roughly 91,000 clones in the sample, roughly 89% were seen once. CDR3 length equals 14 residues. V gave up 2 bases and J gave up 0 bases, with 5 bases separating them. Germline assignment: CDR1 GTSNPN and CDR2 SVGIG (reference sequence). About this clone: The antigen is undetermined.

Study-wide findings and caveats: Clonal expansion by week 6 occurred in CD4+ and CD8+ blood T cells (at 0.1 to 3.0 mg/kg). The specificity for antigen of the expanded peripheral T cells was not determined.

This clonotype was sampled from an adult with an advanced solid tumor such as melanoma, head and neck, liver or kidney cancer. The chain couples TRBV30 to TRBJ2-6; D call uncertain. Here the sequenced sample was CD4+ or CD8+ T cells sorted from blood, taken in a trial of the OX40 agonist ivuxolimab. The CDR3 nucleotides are TGTGCCTGGAGTACACCCTCTGGGGCCAACGTCCTGACTTTC. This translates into CAWSTPSGANVLTF.